Shown below are 9 T cell receptor beta chains from a single sample sequenced in a study of T cells in Graves' hyperthyroidism and ophthalmopathy. The CDR3 regions of TCR beta were amplified from RNA transcripts. In the first-round RT-PCR of the TCR CDR3, the HTBI primer set was used. TCRdb independently ran MiXCR on the multiplex PCR reads; one entry per CDR3 protein. The sample shows about 420,000 distinct CDR3 sequences, about a sixth of them seen only once. Material: blood. These receptors originate from a woman aged 18-29 years with Graves' hyperthyroidism.

The chain employs TRBV12-3 or TRBV12-4 and TRBJ2-2; TRBD1 might be the D (5 bases). This CDR3 is 16 amino acids long. V lost 2 bases and J lost 7, with 17 bases in between. The CDR3 loop is CASSLRLLGVIGELFF. In DNA form, the CDR3 reads TGTGCCAGCAGTTTAAGGTTGTTAGGGGTTATCGGGGAGCTGTTTTTT.

The V and J genes are TRBV3-1 and TRBJ2-5, with 11 bases fitting TRBD2. The CDR3 spans 16 residues. Germline V gene sequence: CDR1 LGHDT, CDR2 YNNKEL (reference sequence). V was clipped by 6 bases and J by 2 bases; unmatched bases: 8. CDR3 loop: CASRGGTSGGQETQYF. The CDR3 DNA sequence: TGTGCCAGCAGGGGGGGAACTAGCGGGGGACAAGAGACCCAGTACTTC.

This clonotype occurred many times. V is TRBV20-1 and J is TRBJ2-1; TRBD1 might be the D (6 bases). V shed 0 bases and J shed 3 bases, with 9 bases lying between them. There are 14 residues in the CDR3. Germline CDR1 and CDR2: DFQATT and SNEGSKA (reference sequence). In DNA form, the CDR3 reads TGCAGTGCTAGAGACGGACAGCACTACAATGAGCAGTTCTTC. Translated: CSARDGQHYNEQFF.

This clonotype occurred many times. The chain couples TRBV19 to TRBJ1-2, with 9 bases identical to TRBD1. This CDR3 has 14 residues. Germline CDR1 is LNHDA and CDR2 is SQIVND (reference sequence). V trimming: 3 bases; J trimming: 4 bases; junction bases outside the gene matches: 3. The CDR3 DNA reads TGTGCCAGTAGTATCTTGACAGGGGGCTATGGCTACACCTTC. Translated, it gives CASSILTGGYGYTF. Combining the CDR3 with reference TRBV19 and TRBJ1-2 gives the whole variable domain DGGITQSPKYLFRKEGQNVTLSCEQNLNHDAMYWYRQDPGQGLRLIYYSQIVNDFQKGDIAEGYSVSREKKESFPLTVTSAQKNPTAFYLCASSILTGGYGYTFGSGTRLTVV.

This clonotype was detected only a few times. It is likely a read error, because the conserved phenylalanine at the end of the CDR3 is missing. The chain is built from TRBV15 and TRBJ1-4; D is undetermined. V lost 0 bases, J lost 0 bases, and 8 bases lay in between. This CDR3 is 16 amino acids long. Germline assignment: CDR1 LNHNV and CDR2 YYDKDF (reference sequence). CDR3 nucleotide sequence: TGTGCCACCAGCAGAGATATCAGTGCAACTAATGAAAAACTGTTTTCT. Protein: CATSRDISATNEKLFS.

This clonotype was counted many times. V is TRBV12-3 or TRBV12-4 and J is TRBJ2-4; 9 nucleotides match TRBD1. The trim removed 8 bases at V and 8 bases at J, leaving 7 bases unmatched. The CDR3 totals 13 residues. The CDR3 coding sequence is TGTGCCAGCTCTCTCGGACAGGGGTACATTCAGTACTTC. Its translation: CASSLGQGYIQYF.

This clonotype was observed many times. The chain recombines TRBV6-2 or TRBV6-3 with TRBJ2-3; 7 nucleotides match TRBD2. The length of the CDR3 is 16 residues. In germline, CDR1 is MNHEY, CDR2 SVGEGT. The ends lost 6 bases at V and 4 bases at J; junction bases unmatched: 13. Here the CDR3 reads CASSSLPGLSPDTQYF. The CDR3 coding sequence is TGTGCCAGCAGCTCTCTCCCGGGACTAAGCCCAGATACGCAGTATTTT.

This clonotype was recorded many times. The chain has TRBV9 and TRBJ1-1, with D possibly being TRBD1 (6 bases). With 2 bases removed from V and 3 bases from J, the gap between germline ends came to 14 bases. Germline loops: CDR1 SGDLS, CDR2 YYNGEE. The CDR3 is 15 residues long. The DNA of the CDR3 is TGTGCCAGCAGCGTTGCCACAGGGTTGGACACTGAAGCTTTCTTT. Its protein product is CASSVATGLDTEAFF.

The J gene is TRBJ2-3, the V gene TRBV20-1; D is possibly TRBD1 (8 bases). The CDR3 spans 17 residues. Germline lookup yields CDR1 DFQATT and CDR2 SNEGSKA (reference sequence). With 3 bases removed from V and 2 bases from J, the gap between germline ends came to 21 bases. The DNA of the CDR3 is TGCAGTGCTAGCAGGGGGCTGGCGGGGGCCCCCACAGATACGCAGTATTTT. Its translation is CSASRGLAGAPTDTQYF.